This T cell receptor beta chain was obtained from a study of T-cell reconstitution after alpha-beta-depleted transplantation in children. CDR1 KGHSH and CDR2 LQKENI come from the germline V gene. The CDR3 contains 14 residues. Trimming took off 2 bases at V and 1 base at J, with 9 bases between the two ends. Unique molecular identifiers tagged the TCRbeta library. MiXCR, applied by TCRdb to the PCR reads, yields one record per CDR3 protein. The sample yields 490,000 or so distinct CDR3 sequences, approximately 12% seen once. This sequence joins TRBV18 and TRBJ2-7; no clear D gene. This sequence was found in a human donor who donated a stem cell graft to a child with combined immunodeficiency. The specimen was PBMCs from the stem cell graft donor, collected from the stem cell graft. The CDR3 region is CASSPFGDSYEQYF. CDR3 DNA: TGTGCCAGCTCACCATTTGGGGATTCCTACGAGCAGTACTTC.